The rows below give T cell receptor beta chains drawn from one sample of a study of blood T cell repertoires in COVID-19. Clones were read by immunoSEQ multiplex PCR, and TCRdb kept only the in-frame ones, dropping some. The table includes about 240,000 clones, 86% detected once. The sample consisted of peripheral blood. All receptors derive from a man in his fifties or sixties with acute or convalescent COVID-19. The CDR3 runs from the conserved cysteine through the conserved F or W. Fields, in order: clone size, V gene, J gene, D gene, CDR3 protein, CDR3 DNA. A D gene is named only where the DNA matches it firmly. Part of the rows lack a size; the others show once, few, many or a class for expanded clones.

once	TRBV7-2	TRBJ1-1	TRBD1	CASSPGQGMATEAFF	TGTGCCAGCAGCCCGGGACAGGGAATGGCCACTGAAGCTTTCTTT
-	TRBV19	TRBJ1-2	-	CASSPSTGRARYGYTF	TGTGCCAGTAGTCCGTCAACAGGGCGCGCTCGGTATGGCTACACCTTC
-	TRBV28	TRBJ1-5	-	CASSLALAGQPQHF	TGTGCCAGCAGTTTAGCCCTAGCTGGCCAGCCCCAGCATTTT
-	TRBV28	TRBJ1-2	-	CASSLATGSGGGYTF	TGTGCCAGCAGTCTCGCCACCGGGTCGGGTGGGGGCTACACCTTC
-	TRBV18	TRBJ1-1	TRBD1	CASSLTEGARTEAFF	TGTGCCAGCTCACTAACCGAGGGGGCCAGGACTGAAGCTTTCTTT
-	TRBV7-2	TRBJ1-4	-	CASSLSGTTNEKLFF	TGTGCCAGCAGCTTATCGGGAACAACTAATGAAAAACTGTTTTTT
once	TRBV7-3	TRBJ2-3	TRBD1	CASSFGSGTGGTDTQYF	TGTGCCAGCAGCTTCGGGTCTGGGACAGGGGGCACAGATACGCAGTATTTT
-	TRBV6-5	TRBJ1-1	-	CASSPRGAVNTEAFF	TGTGCCAGCAGCCCCCGGGGAGCCGTGAACACTGAAGCTTTCTTT
-	TRBV7-3	TRBJ1-2	-	CASSLQRNYGYTF	TGTGCCAGCAGCTTACAGAGGAACTATGGCTACACCTTC
-	TRBV9	TRBJ2-2	-	CASSVDGFDTGELFF	TGTGCCAGCAGCGTAGACGGGTTCGACACCGGGGAGCTGTTTTTT
-	TRBV28	TRBJ1-2	TRBD1	CASRVAQGQVQLDYGYTF	TGTGCCAGCAGAGTCGCCCAAGGACAGGTTCAGTTAGACTATGGCTACACCTTC
-	TRBV30	TRBJ2-1	-	CAQRGGEKYNEQFF	TGTGCCCAAAGGGGCGGAGAGAAGTACAATGAGCAGTTCTTC
once	TRBV3-1/TRBV3-2	TRBJ2-7	-	CASSQVGAYEQYF	TGTGCCAGCAGCCAAGTCGGGGCCTACGAGCAGTACTTC
once	TRBV3-1/TRBV3-2	TRBJ1-2	TRBD1	CASSPQGSNGGYTF	TGTGCCAGCAGCCCACAGGGGAGTAATGGTGGCTACACCTTC
-	TRBV5-1	TRBJ2-7	TRBD1	CASSNPDRGGSYEQYF	TGCGCCAGCAGCAACCCGGACAGGGGTGGCTCCTACGAGCAGTACTTC
-	TRBV5-4	TRBJ2-3	TRBD2	CASSFGLAVGDTQYF	TGTGCCAGCAGCTTTGGACTAGCGGTAGGGGATACGCAGTATTTT
-	TRBV30	TRBJ1-4	TRBD1	CAWSKRQGSFGKLFF	TGTGCCTGGAGCAAGAGACAGGGGAGTTTTGGAAAACTGTTTTTT
-	TRBV11-3	TRBJ2-1	-	CASSLTRGPRNEQFF	TGTGCCAGCAGCTTGACCCGCGGGCCGAGGAATGAGCAGTTCTTC
-	TRBV2	TRBJ1-6	TRBD1	CASSKGDRDSPLHF	TGTGCCAGCAGTAAGGGGGACAGGGACTCACCCCTCCACTTT
-	TRBV6-1	TRBJ2-5	-	CASSESLSGGAVETQYF	TGTGCCAGCAGTGAATCTTTGTCTGGGGGGGCGGTGGAGACCCAGTACTTC
-	TRBV6-2/TRBV6-3	TRBJ1-1	TRBD1	CASSPVFQGAFQAFF	TGTGCCAGCAGTCCCGTTTTTCAGGGGGCATTTCAAGCTTTCTTT
-	TRBV11-3	TRBJ2-3	TRBD1	CASSFHPGTGGADTQYF	TGTGCCAGCAGCTTTCACCCTGGGACAGGGGGAGCAGATACGCAGTATTTT
-	TRBV5-1	TRBJ2-1	TRBD2	CASSSRTSETGEQFF	TGCGCCAGCAGCTCAAGGACTAGCGAGACAGGGGAGCAGTTCTTC
-	TRBV11-3	TRBJ2-2	-	CASSPKGGNANTGELFF	TGTGCCAGCAGCCCTAAGGGAGGCAACGCGAACACCGGGGAGCTGTTTTTT
-	TRBV28	TRBJ1-5	-	CASTGGGNSNQPQHF	TGTGCCAGCACCGGGGGGGGCAATAGCAATCAGCCCCAGCATTTT
-	TRBV6-4	TRBJ1-4	TRBD1	CASSKERGPNEKLFF	TGTGCCAGCAGCAAGGAAAGGGGGCCTAATGAAAAACTGTTTTTT
-	TRBV7-2	TRBJ1-5	-	CASSLIGKAFNQPQHF	TGTGCCAGCAGCTTGATCGGGAAAGCTTTTAATCAGCCCCAGCATTTT
-	TRBV7-9	TRBJ1-6	TRBD1	CASSLGDRGNSPLHF	TGTGCCAGCAGCTTAGGGGACAGGGGGAATTCACCCCTCCACTTT
-	TRBV3-1/TRBV3-2	TRBJ1-2	TRBD1	CASSQAGGTNYGYTF	TGTGCCAGCAGCCAAGCAGGGGGGACTAACTATGGCTACACCTTC
-	TRBV28	TRBJ2-1	TRBD2	CASSRGTSGSNEQFF	TGTGCCAGCAGTAGAGGGACTAGCGGGTCCAATGAGCAGTTCTTC
-	TRBV23-1	TRBJ2-5	-	CASSLTQGPETQYF	TGCGCCAGCAGTCTGACACAGGGACCGGAGACCCAGTACTTC
-	TRBV28	TRBJ1-2	-	CAAFRGAVYGYTF	TGTGCCGCGTTTCGGGGGGCGGTCTATGGCTACACCTTC